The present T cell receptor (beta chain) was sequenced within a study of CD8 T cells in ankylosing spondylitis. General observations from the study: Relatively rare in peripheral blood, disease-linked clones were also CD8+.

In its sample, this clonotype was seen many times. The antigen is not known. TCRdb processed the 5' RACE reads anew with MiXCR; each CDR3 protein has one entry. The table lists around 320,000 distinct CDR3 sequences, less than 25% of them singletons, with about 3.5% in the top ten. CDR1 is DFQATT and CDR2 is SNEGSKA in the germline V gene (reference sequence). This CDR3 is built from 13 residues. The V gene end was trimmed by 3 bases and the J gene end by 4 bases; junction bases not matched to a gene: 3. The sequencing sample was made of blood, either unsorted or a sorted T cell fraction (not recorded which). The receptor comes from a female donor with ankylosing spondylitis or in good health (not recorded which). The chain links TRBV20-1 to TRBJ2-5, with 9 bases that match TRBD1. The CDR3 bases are TGCAGTGCTAGGGGGACAGGGCTAGAGACCCAGTACTTC. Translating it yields CSARGTGLETQYF.